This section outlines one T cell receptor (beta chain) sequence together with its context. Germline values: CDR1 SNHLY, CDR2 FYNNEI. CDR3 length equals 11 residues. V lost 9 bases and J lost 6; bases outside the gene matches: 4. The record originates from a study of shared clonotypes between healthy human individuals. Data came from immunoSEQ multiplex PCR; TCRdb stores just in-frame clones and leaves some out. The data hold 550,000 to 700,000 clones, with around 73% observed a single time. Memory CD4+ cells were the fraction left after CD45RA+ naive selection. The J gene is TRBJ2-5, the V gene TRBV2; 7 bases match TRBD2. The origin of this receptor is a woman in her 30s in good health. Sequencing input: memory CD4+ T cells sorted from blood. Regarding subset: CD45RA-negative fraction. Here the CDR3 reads CARRGEKTQYF. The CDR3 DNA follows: TGTGCCAGACGGGGGGAAAAGACCCAGTACTTC.